This T cell receptor beta chain was recorded in a study of blood T cell repertoires in COVID-19. Across the study: T cells, B-cell-depleted T cells, or PBMCs supplied cDNA or gDNA.

In the original analysis: Reference gene primer amplification yielded estimated nucleated cell counts. Here immunoSEQ multiplex PCR was the method, and the copy in TCRdb shows in-frame clones only, minus some. The V and J calls and the clone size are those of that table, but D and trimming were determined from the DNA. The table includes 400,000 to 550,000 clones, around 89% detected once. This CDR3 contains 16 residues. The V gene end was trimmed by 2 bases and the J gene end by 3 bases; junction bases not matched to a gene: 4. Germline CDR1 reads MNHEY; CDR2 reads SVGAGI. The chain links TRBV6-5 to TRBJ1-3, with TRBD1 identical over 10 bases. The sample comprised peripheral blood. This clonotype was obtained from a woman aged 30 to 39 with acute or convalescent COVID-19. The CDR3 DNA reads TGTGCCAGCAGTTACGGCCGGGACAGGGGTGGAAACACCATATATTTT. Translating it yields CASSYGRDRGGNTIYF.